This TCR beta chain was captured in a study of cytomegalovirus exposure and HLA in healthy donors. General study results and limits: Rarity characterized most TCR sequences, yet some public TCRs appeared in many donors. Being productive about 87% or about 30% of the time was typical of most TCR beta V segments in an earlier analysis. Researchers reported from a later analysis that most CMV-associated TCR beta chains appeared HLA-restricted.

Healthy people donating bone marrow made up the donors. The primer mix had 60 Vbeta and 13 Jbeta primers. Method: immunoSEQ multiplex PCR; TCRdb's copy keeps in-frame clones and lacks some. The data show 60,000 to 80,000 clones, 65% to 80% seen once. On this clone: Its antigen is unknown.

Germline loops: CDR1 KGHSH, CDR2 LQKENI. This CDR3 comprises 15 residues. Trimming cost V 3 bases and J 2 bases, with 12 bases left between them. The rearrangement joins TRBV18 to TRBJ2-3; D uncertain. The clonotype comes from a woman aged 25 to 39 in good health and CMV-seronegative. Sequencing was done on a sample of PBMCs. As DNA, the CDR3 is TGTGCCAGCTCACCCCCCCCGGCGGCCACAGATACGCAGTATTTT. It yields the protein CASSPPPAATDTQYF.